The present T cell receptor beta chain was sequenced within a study of chronic HIV infection and antiretroviral therapy. The length of the CDR3 is 13 residues. The ends were cut back, 7 bases at V and 6 bases at J, with 12 bases in the middle. The germline CDR1 and CDR2 sequences are MNHEY and SVGAGI. TCRdb called the 5' RACE reads again in MiXCR, with one record for every CDR3 protein. The sample consists of tens of thousands of distinct CDR3 sequences, around 8.7% of them appearing once. This receptor was taken from an adult who had HIV and had not received antiretroviral therapy, or was an uninfected healthy control (not recorded which). The sample comprised peripheral blood. The V gene is TRBV6-5, the J gene TRBJ2-2, with a weak D call TRBD2 (5 bases). The CDR3 DNA sequence: TGTGCCAGCACGTACACGGGGTCCGGGGAGCTGTTTTTT. Amino acid sequence: CASTYTGSGELFF.